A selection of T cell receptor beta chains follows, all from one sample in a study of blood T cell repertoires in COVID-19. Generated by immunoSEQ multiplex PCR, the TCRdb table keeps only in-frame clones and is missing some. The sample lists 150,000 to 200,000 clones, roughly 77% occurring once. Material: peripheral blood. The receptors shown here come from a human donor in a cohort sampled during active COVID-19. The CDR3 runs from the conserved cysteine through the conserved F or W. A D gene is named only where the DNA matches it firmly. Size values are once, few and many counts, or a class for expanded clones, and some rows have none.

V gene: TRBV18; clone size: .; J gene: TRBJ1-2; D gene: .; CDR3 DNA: TGTGCCAGCTCACTTTCCACAGACACCTATGGCTACACCTTC; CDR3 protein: CASSLSTDTYGYTF
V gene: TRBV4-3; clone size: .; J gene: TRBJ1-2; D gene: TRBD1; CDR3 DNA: TGCGCCAGCAGCCACGGACAGGGGTGGGACTATGGCTACACCTTC; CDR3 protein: CASSHGQGWDYGYTF
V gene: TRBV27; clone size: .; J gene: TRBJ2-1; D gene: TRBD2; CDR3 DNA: TGTGCCAGCAGTTTGGAGCACCGGACTAGCGGGAGGGCTAATGAGCAGTTCTTC; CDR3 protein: CASSLEHRTSGRANEQFF
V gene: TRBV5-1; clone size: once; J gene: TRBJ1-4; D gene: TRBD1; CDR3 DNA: TGCGCCAGCAGCCAGGGGACAGGGGCGCCCCCAACTAATGAAAAACTGTTTTTT; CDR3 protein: CASSQGTGAPPTNEKLFF
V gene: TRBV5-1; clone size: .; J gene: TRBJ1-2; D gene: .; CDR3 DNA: TGCGCCAGCAGCTTGGGAGGTTGGTATGGCTACACCTTC; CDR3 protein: CASSLGGWYGYTF
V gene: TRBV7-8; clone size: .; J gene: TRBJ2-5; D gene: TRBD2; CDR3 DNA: TGTGCCAGCAGCCAACCCCCTTGGCAAGCGGGAGGGCAAGAGACCCAGTACTTC; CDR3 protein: CASSQPPWQAGGQETQYF
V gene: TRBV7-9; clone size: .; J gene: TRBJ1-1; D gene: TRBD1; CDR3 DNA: TGTGCCAGCAGCCCCCAGGGGGGAACTGAAGCTTTCTTT; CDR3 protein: CASSPQGGTEAFF
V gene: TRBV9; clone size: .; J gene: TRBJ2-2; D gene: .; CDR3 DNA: TGTGCCAGCAGCCCTCGGGATATCGCGAACACCGGGGAGCTGTTTTTT; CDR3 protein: CASSPRDIANTGELFF
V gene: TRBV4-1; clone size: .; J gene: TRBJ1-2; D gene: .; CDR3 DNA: TGCGCCAGCAGCCAACATACCGGGGACTATGGCTACACCTTC; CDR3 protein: CASSQHTGDYGYTF
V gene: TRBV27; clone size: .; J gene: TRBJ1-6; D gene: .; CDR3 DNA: TGTGCCAGCAGTCTTTCGACAGTAGCCTATAATTCACCCCTCCACTTT; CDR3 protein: CASSLSTVAYNSPLHF
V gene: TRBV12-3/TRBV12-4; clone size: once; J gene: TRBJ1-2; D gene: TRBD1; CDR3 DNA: TGTGCCAGCAGTTATACAGGGGGTGGCTACACCTTC; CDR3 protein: CASSYTGGGYTF
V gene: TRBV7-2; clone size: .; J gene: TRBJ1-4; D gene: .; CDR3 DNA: TGTGCCAGCAGCAGCCGGGGGGGCGAAAAACTGTTTTTT; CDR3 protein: CASSSRGGEKLFF
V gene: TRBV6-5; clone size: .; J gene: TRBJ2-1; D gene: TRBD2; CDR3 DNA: TGTGCCAGCAGTTATTTAGCGGGGAGACACAATGAGCAGTTCTTC; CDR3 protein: CASSYLAGRHNEQFF
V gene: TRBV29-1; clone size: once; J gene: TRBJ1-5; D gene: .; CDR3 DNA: TGCAGCGTTGCTAAGGGGGGGAGCAATCAGCCCCAGCATTTT; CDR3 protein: CSVAKGGSNQPQHF
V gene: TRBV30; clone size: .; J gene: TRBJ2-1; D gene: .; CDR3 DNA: TGTGCCCGTCGGAGTGGGTCCTACAATGAGCAGTTCTTC; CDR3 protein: CARRSGSYNEQFF
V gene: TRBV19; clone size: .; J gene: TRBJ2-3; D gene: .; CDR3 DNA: TGTGCCAGTAAGAGAGATACGCAGTATTTT; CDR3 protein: CASKRDTQYF
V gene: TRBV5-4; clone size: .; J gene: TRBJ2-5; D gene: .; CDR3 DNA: TGTGCCAGCAACACGGGACAACAAGAGACCCAGTACTTC; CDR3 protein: CASNTGQQETQYF
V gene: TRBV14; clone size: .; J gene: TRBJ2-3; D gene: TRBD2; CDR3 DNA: TGTGCCAGCAGCCAAGATTGGGGACTAGCGGGGGAAGATACGCAGTATTTT; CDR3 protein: CASSQDWGLAGEDTQYF
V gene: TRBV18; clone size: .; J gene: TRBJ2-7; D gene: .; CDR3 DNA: TGTGCCAGCTCACCACAGGGACTCAACTACGAGCAGTACTTC; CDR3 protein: CASSPQGLNYEQYF
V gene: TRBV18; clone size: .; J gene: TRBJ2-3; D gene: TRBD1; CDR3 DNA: TGTGCCAGCTCACCACTGGGACAGGTCACAGATACGCAGTATTTT; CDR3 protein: CASSPLGQVTDTQYF
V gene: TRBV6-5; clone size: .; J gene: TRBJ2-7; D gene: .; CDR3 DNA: TGTGCCAGTACAGGTGCCTCCTACGAGCAGTACTTC; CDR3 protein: CASTGASYEQYF
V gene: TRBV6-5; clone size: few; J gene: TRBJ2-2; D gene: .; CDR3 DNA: TGTGCCAGCAGTTGGGACTTTATGAACACCGGGGAGCTGTTTTTT; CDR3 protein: CASSWDFMNTGELFF
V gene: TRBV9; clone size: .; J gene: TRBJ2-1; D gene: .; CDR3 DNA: TGTGCCAGCAGCGTATCCAGATACAATGAGCAGTTCTTC; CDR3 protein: CASSVSRYNEQFF
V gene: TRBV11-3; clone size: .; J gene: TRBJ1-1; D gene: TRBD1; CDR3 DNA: TGTGCCAGCAGCTTAGTTGCCGGGACAGGGGGCACTGAAGCTTTCTTT; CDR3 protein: CASSLVAGTGGTEAFF
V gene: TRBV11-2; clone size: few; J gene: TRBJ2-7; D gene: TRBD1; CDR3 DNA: TGTGCCAGCAGCTTAGGACAGGGGGTGTACTACGAGCAGTACTTC; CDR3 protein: CASSLGQGVYYEQYF